This T cell receptor beta chain was identified in a study of identical twins. General study results and limits: Out-of-frame beta sequences exhibited a weaker degree of excess twin sharing.

Worth noting for this clonotype: No antigen is known for it.

Addition of a universal primer site occurred through template switching, and cDNA carried unique molecular identifiers. TCRdb passed the 5' RACE reads through MiXCR, listing each CDR3 protein once. The sample consists of roughly 720,000 distinct CDR3 sequences, roughly 18% of them appearing once. CDR1 is MNHEY and CDR2 is SMNVEV in the germline V gene (reference sequence). V dropped 4 bases and J dropped 0; count of bases not matched to a gene: 5. The CDR3 runs 15 residues. The data were also submitted as part of a second study, on T cells expressing NK-cell markers. That report notes: Five or six donors showed dominant NKG2C+ clonotypes comprising roughly 1.0-7.0% of their CD8+ T cells.

The rearrangement uses TRBV27 and TRBJ1-1; TRBD1 matches at 7 bases. This TCR derives from a woman younger than 30 in good health. The sample was PBMCs. CDR3: CASSSPGQMNTEAFF. CDR3 coding DNA: TGTGCCAGCAGTTCACCGGGACAGATGAACACTGAAGCTTTCTTT.